This T cell receptor (beta chain) was recorded in a study of blood T cell repertoires in COVID-19. Cohorts were determined from participant-reported clinical history. This clone has more than one count but fewer than ten. Under the authors' procedure: Amplification of reference gene primers was used by the study to estimate nucleated cell counts. Assay used: immunoSEQ multiplex PCR; TCRdb lists only in-frame clones, some missing. The V and J calls and clone size are taken from that table; D and trimming were inferred from the DNA. The sample shows more than 200,000 clones, around 90% of them seen only once. The sequence derives from a woman between 45 and 65 years old who had recovered from COVID-19. The sample comprised PBMCs or T cells enriched from blood (not recorded which).

The CDR3 nucleotides read TGCGCCAGCAGCTATGCTAGCGGCAATGAGCAGTTCTTC. Translating it yields CASSYASGNEQFF. The V and J genes are TRBV5-1 and TRBJ2-1; 7 bases map to TRBD2. After removal of 3 bases from V and 6 bases from J, the junction contained 3 bases not matched to a gene. Germline assignment: CDR1 SGHRS and CDR2 YFSETQ. The CDR3 runs to 13 residues.